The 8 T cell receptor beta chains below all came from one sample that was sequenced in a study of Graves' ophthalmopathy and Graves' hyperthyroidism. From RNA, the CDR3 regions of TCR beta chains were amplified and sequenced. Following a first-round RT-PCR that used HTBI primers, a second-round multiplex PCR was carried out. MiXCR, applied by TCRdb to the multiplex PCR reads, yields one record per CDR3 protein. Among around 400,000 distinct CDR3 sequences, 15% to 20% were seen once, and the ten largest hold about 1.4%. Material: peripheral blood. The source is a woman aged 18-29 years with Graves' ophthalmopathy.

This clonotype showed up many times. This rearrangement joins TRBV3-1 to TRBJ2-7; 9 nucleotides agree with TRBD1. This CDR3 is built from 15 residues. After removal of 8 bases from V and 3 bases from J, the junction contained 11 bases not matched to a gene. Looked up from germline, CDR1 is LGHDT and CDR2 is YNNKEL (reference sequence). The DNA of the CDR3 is TGTGCCAGCGGATGGCCGGGACAGGGAATCTACGAGCAGTACTTC. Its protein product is CASGWPGQGIYEQYF.

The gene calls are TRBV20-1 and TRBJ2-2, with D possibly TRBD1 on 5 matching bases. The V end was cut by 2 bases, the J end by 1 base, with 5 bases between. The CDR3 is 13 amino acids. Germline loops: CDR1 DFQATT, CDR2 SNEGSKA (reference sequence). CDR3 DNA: TGCAGTGCTAGACAGGGGAACACCGGGGAGCTGTTTTTT. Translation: CSARQGNTGELFF.

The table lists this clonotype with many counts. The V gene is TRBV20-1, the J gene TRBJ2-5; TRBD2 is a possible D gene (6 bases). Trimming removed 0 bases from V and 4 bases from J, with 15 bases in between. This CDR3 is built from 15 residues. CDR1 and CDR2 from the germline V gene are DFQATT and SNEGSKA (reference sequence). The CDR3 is CSARDGGGVGETQYF. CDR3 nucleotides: TGCAGTGCTAGAGATGGGGGAGGAGTAGGAGAGACCCAGTACTTC.

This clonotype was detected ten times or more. The CDR3 loop is CASSPNGGPLRDTEAFF. CDR3 coding DNA: TGTGCCAGCAGCCCCAATGGCGGGCCATTACGGGACACTGAAGCTTTCTTT. V usage is TRBV6-4 and J usage is TRBJ1-1; D remains ambiguous. CDR1 is MRHNA, CDR2 SNTAGT, per germline. The CDR3 runs to 17 residues. V was pared by 6 bases and J by 3 bases, with 23 bases between.

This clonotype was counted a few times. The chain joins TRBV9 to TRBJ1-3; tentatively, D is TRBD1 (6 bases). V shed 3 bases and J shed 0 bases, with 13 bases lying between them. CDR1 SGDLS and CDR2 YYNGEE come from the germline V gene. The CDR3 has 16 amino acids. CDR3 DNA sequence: TGTGCCAGCAGCGCCGCAGGGGACTTCTCTGGAAACACCATATATTTT. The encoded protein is CASSAAGDFSGNTIYF.

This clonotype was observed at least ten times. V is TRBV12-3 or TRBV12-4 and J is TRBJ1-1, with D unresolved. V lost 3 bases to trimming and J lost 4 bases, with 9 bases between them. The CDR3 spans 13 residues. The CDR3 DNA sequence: TGTGCCAGCAGTTTGTCAGCCAGCACTGAAGCTTTCTTT. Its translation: CASSLSASTEAFF.

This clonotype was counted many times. The CDR3 is CASTGVPGYEQYF. Here the CDR3 DNA reads TGTGCCAGCACGGGGGTGCCGGGCTACGAGCAGTACTTC. The genes are TRBV28 and TRBJ2-7, with D possibly being TRBD2 (6 bases). Per germline, CDR1 MDHEN and CDR2 SYDVKM. The CDR3 has 13 amino acids. The V gene lost 7 bases and the J gene lost 3 bases, with 13 bases spanning the gap.

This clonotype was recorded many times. The CDR3: CATSDLIVTGDQPQHF. The CDR3 bases are TGTGCCACCAGTGATTTGATCGTGACAGGGGATCAGCCCCAGCATTTT. The chain combines TRBV24-1 with TRBJ1-5; 8 nucleotides align to TRBD1. Trimming removed 0 bases from V and 5 bases from J; junction bases left unmatched: 5. There are 16 residues in the CDR3. Germline CDR1 KGHDR, CDR2 SFDVKD.